These T cell receptor beta chains were read from a single sample in a study of CD8 T cell repertoires and HIV-1 epitope variants. Assay: immunoSEQ multiplex PCR; the TCRdb copy retains only in-frame clones and omits some. The sample lists thousands of clones, around 68% occurring once. Their target antigens are unknown. The sequenced sample consisted of cultured CD8+ T cells derived from PBMCs. The receptor set was obtained from a male donor with HIV. The CDR3 runs from the conserved cysteine through the conserved F or W. The D gene is left open where the match is weak. Clone size appears in some rows only: once, few, many, or a class for an expanded clone.

>few|TRBV6-1|TRBJ2-6|NA
TGTGCCATCAGTGAGTCTCTGGGGGTATCTGGGGCCAACGTCCTGACTTTC
CAISESLGVSGANVLTF
>NA|TRBV5-4|TRBJ2-5|NA
TGTGCCAGCAGCTTGGACGGACCCGAGGGCCAGTACTTC
CASSLDGPEGQYF
>NA|TRBV6-5|TRBJ1-4|NA
TGTGCCAGCAGTTACTTGGGGGGTACTAATGAAAAACTGTTTTTT
CASSYLGGTNEKLFF
>NA|TRBV19|TRBJ2-5|TRBD2
TGTGCCAGTAGTATAACTAGCGGGGGGAAGATCCAAGAGACCCAGTACTTC
CASSITSGGKIQETQYF
>NA|TRBV25-1|TRBJ1-1|TRBD1
TGTGCCAGCAGTGAATATTTAGTGACGGACAGGGACGGCACTGAAGCTTTCTTT
CASSEYLVTDRDGTEAFF
>NA|TRBV7-6|TRBJ2-2|NA
TGTGCCAGCAGCTTAAATACGGGCGGGGAGCTGTTTTTT
CASSLNTGGELFF
>NA|TRBV28|TRBJ1-1|NA
TGTGCCAGCAGTTCGGGCTCAAGCCCTGAAGCTTTCTTT
CASSSGSSPEAFF
>NA|TRBV9|TRBJ2-5|TRBD2
TGTGCCAGCAGCGTAGATCGTCCTAGCGGGCAAGAGACCCAGTACTTC
CASSVDRPSGQETQYF
>NA|TRBV7-9|TRBJ2-3|TRBD2
TGTGCCAGCAGCTTAGGTAGGGAGGGTACGCAGTATTTT
CASSLGREGTQYF
>once|TRBV5-8|TRBJ2-2|NA
TGTGCCAGCAATTTGCTAAACACCGGGGAGCTGTTTTTT
CASNLLNTGELFF
>NA|TRBV5-6|TRBJ2-7|NA
TGTGCCAGCACCCGAGGGACGGCCTACGAGCAGTACTTC
CASTRGTAYEQYF
>NA|TRBV7-9|TRBJ2-1|TRBD2
TGTGCCAGCAGCTTGGCGGGAGTACACTACAATGAGCAGTTCTTC
CASSLAGVHYNEQFF
>once|TRBV6-5|TRBJ2-7|NA
TGTGCCAGCAGACAGGGCGCTTCCTACGAGCAGTACTTC
CASRQGASYEQYF
>few|TRBV5-1|TRBJ2-5|NA
TGCGCCAGCAGCTTGGGGGCTAGCGAACAAGAGACCCAGTACTTC
CASSLGASEQETQYF
>NA|TRBV5-8|TRBJ1-2|TRBD1
TGTGCCAGCACCGAATTGACAGGGACACACTATGGCTACACCTTC
CASTELTGTHYGYTF
>NA|TRBV7-6|TRBJ2-7|TRBD2
TGTGCCAGCAGCTTTCCTAGCGGGTACGAGCAGTACTTC
CASSFPSGYEQYF
>NA|TRBV9|TRBJ2-3|NA
TGTGCCGGCACAGATACGCAGTATTTT
CAGTDTQYF
>NA|TRBV9|TRBJ2-7|TRBD2
TGTGCCAGCAGCGTAGATCCAGCGGGGCCCCCCTACGAGCAGTACTTC
CASSVDPAGPPYEQYF
>once|TRBV5-4|TRBJ2-5|NA
TGTGCCAGCAGCCTGACCTCCGGGGAGACCCAGTACTTC
CASSLTSGETQYF
>few|TRBV28|TRBJ1-1|NA
TGTGCCAGCAGTTTGCCGAACACTGAAGCTTTCTTT
CASSLPNTEAFF
>NA|TRBV5-4|TRBJ1-2|NA
TGTGCCAGCAGACCCGGGACCGCCGCGAAGGGCTACACCTTC
CASRPGTAAKGYTF
>once|TRBV2|TRBJ2-7|TRBD1
TGTGCCAGCAGTGAATCGGGACAGGGCACCGGGGAGCAGTACTTC
CASSESGQGTGEQYF
>NA|TRBV6-1|TRBJ2-7|NA
TGTGCCAGCAGTGAAGATGGAGGGGGGATGTGGGAGCAGTACTTC
CASSEDGGGMWEQYF
>few|TRBV30|TRBJ1-1|TRBD1
TGTGCCTGGAGTGCAGGGACAGGGGATGAAGCTTTCTTT
CAWSAGTGDEAFF
>few|TRBV5-1|TRBJ2-3|TRBD2
TGCGCCAGCAGCGCCGGGACTACCGGTGCAGATACGCAGTATTTT
CASSAGTTGADTQYF
>few|TRBV28|TRBJ2-2|NA
TGTGCCAGCGGGTTGTCTGCCGGGGAGCTGTTTTTT
CASGLSAGELFF
>few|TRBV27|TRBJ1-1|NA
TGTGCCAGCAGTTTCTTACCCGCCCAGAACACTGAAGCTTTCTTT
CASSFLPAQNTEAFF